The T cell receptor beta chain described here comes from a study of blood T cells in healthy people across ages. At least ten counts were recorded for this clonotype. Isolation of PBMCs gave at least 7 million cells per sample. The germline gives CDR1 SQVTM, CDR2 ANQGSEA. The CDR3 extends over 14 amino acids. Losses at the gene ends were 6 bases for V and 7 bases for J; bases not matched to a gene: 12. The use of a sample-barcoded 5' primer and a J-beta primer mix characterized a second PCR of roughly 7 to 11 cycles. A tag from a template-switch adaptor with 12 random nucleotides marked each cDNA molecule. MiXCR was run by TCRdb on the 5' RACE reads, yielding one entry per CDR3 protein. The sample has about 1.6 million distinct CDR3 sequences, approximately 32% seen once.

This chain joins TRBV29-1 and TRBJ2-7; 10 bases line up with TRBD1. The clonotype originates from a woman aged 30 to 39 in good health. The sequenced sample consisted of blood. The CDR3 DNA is TGCAGCGTAGAGAGAGGGACAGGGGTTGATGAGCAGTACTTC. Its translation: CSVERGTGVDEQYF.